Sequencing of this TCR beta chain was carried out in a study of T cells in localized non-small cell lung cancer. Findings of the study overall: Because sequencing included only one region (of the tumor), heterogeneity remains possible.

Repertoires were generated with immunoSEQ multiplex PCR, while TCRdb's copy carries only in-frame clones and drops some. The table records 90,000 to 100,000 clones, approximately 91% of them present only once. Comments on this clone: Antigen: not known.

Germline assignment: CDR1 MDHEN and CDR2 SYDVKM. The germline V and J ends were trimmed by 3 bases and 3 bases, with 15 bases remaining between them. The CDR3 is 16 residues long. The receptor's source is a woman aged 35 to 75 with stage II squamous cell lung carcinoma. The source was PBMCs, collected before any cancer treatment. V usage is TRBV28 and J usage is TRBJ2-4; no clear D gene. The CDR3 nucleotides are TGTGCCAGCAGTTTTCTGGGCCAAAACATCAAAAACATTCAGTACTTC. Translating gives CASSFLGQNIKNIQYF.